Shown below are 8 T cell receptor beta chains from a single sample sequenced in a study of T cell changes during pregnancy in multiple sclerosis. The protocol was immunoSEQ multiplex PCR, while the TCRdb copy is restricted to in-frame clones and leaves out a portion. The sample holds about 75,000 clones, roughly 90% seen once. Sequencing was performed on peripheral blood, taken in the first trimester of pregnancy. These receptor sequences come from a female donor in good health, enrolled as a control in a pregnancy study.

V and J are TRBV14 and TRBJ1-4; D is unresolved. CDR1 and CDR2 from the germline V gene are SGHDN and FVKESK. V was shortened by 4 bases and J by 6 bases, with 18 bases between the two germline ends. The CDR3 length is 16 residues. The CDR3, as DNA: TGTGCCAGCAGCCCCTTAGACCAGCGGCCCTATGAAAAACTGTTTTTT. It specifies CASSPLDQRPYEKLFF.

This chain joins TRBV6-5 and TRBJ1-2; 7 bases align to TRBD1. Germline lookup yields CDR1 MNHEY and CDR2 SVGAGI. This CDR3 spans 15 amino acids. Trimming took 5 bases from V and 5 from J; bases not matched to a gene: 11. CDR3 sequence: CASSPAGTARYGYTF. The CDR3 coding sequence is TGTGCCAGCAGTCCGGCTGGGACAGCGCGTTATGGCTACACCTTC.

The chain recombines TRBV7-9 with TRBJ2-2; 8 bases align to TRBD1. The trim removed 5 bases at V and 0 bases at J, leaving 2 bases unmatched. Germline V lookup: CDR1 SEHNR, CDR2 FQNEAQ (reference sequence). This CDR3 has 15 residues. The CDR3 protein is CASSAQGANTGELFF. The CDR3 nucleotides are TGTGCCAGCAGCGCACAGGGGGCGAACACCGGGGAGCTGTTTTTT.

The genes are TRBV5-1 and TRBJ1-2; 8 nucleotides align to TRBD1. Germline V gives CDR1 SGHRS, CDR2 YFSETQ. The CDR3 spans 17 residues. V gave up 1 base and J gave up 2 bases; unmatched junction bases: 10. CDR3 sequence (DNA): TGCGCCAGCAGCTTGAACAGGGGGTCAGGCCTCAACTATGGCTACACCTTC. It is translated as CASSLNRGSGLNYGYTF.

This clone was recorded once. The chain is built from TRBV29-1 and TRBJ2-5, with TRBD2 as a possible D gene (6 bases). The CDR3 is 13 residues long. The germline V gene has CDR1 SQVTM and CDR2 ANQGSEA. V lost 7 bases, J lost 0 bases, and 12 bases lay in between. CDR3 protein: CSASGGNQETQYF. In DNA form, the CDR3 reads TGCAGCGCTTCCGGCGGGAACCAAGAGACCCAGTACTTC.

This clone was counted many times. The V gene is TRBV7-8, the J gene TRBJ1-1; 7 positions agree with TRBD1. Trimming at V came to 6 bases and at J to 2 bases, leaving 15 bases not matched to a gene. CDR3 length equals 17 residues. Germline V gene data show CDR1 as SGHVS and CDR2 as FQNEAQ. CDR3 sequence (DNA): TGTGCCAGCAGTCGCCGAGGGACAGTTAACATCAACACTGAAGCTTTCTTT. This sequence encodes CASSRRGTVNINTEAFF.

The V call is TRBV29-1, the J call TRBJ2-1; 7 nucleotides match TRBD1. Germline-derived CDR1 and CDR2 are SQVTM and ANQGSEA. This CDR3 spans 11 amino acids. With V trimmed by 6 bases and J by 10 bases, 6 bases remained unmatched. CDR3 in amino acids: CSVGTAREQFF. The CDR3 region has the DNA TGCAGCGTCGGGACAGCCCGGGAGCAGTTCTTC.

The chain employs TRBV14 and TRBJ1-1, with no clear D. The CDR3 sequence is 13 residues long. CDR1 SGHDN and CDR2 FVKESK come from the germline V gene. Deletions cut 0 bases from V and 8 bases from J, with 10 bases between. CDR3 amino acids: CASSQESGREAFF. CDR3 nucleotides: TGTGCCAGCAGCCAAGAATCCGGGAGGGAAGCTTTCTTT.